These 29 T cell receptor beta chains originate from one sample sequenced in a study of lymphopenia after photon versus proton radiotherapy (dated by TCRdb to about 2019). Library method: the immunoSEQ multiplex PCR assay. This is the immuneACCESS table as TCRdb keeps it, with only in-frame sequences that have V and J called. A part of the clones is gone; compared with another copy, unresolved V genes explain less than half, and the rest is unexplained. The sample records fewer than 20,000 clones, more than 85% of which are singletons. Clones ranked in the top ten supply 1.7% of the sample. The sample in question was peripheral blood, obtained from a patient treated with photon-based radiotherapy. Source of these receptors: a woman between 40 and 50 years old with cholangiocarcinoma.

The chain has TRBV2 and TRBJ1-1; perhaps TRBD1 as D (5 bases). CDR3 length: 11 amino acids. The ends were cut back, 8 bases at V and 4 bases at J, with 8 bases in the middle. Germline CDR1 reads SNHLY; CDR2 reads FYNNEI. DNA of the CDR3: TGTGCCAGCTTGGGACTCACTGAAGCTTTCTTT. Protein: CASLGLTEAFF. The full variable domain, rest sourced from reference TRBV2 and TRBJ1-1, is EPEVTQTPSHQVTQMGQEVILRCVPISNHLYFYWYRQILGQKVEFLVSFYNNEISEKSEIFDDQFSVERPDGSNFTLKIRSTKLEDSAMYFCASLGLTEAFFGQGTRLTVV.

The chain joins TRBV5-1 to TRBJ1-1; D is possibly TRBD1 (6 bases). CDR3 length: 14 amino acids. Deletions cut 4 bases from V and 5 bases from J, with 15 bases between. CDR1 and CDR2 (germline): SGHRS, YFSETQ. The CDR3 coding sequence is TGCGCCAGCAGCGCACCCACAGGGCGGACTGAAGCTTTCTTT. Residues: CASSAPTGRTEAFF.

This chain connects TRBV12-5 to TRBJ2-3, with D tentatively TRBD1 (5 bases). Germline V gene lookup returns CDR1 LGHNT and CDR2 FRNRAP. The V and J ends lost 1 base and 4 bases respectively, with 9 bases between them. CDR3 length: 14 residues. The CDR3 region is CASGLGSRADTQYF. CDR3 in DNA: TGTGCTAGTGGTTTGGGGTCCAGGGCAGATACGCAGTATTTT.

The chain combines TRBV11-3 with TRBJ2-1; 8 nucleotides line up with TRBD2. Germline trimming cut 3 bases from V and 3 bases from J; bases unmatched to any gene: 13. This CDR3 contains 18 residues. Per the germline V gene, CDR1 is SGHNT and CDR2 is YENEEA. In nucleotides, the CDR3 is TGTGCCAGCAGCTTTGCGGGGGGAAGCGGGGACTACTACAATGAGCAGTTCTTC. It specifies CASSFAGGSGDYYNEQFF.

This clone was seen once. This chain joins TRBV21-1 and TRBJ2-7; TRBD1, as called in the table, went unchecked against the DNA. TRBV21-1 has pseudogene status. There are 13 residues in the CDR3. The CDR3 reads CASSPPSSYEQYF. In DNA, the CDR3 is TGTGCCAGCAGCCCACCCAGCTCCTACGAGCAGTACTTC.

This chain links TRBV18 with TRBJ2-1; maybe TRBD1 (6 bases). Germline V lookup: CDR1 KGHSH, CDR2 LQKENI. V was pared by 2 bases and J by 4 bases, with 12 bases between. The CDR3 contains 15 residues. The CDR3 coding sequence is TGTGCCAGCTCACCATCCGGACAGCTATACAATGAGCAGTTCTTC. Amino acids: CASSPSGQLYNEQFF.

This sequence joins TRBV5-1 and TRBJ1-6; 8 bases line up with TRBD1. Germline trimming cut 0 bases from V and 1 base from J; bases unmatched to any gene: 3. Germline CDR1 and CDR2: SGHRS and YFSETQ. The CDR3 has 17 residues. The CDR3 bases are TGCGCCAGCAGCTTGGTAGACAGGGGATCCTATAATTCACCCCTCCACTTT. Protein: CASSLVDRGSYNSPLHF. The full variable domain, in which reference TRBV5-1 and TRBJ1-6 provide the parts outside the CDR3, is KAGVTQTPRYLIKTRGQQVTLSCSPISGHRSVSWYQQTPGQGLQFLFEYFSETQRNKGNFPGRFSGRQFSNSRSEMNVSTLELGDSALYLCASSLVDRGSYNSPLHFGNGTRLTVT.

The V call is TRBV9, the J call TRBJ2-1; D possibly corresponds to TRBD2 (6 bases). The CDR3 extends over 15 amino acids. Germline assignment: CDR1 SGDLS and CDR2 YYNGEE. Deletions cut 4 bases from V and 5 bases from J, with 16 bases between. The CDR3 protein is CASSPGGAPNNEQFF. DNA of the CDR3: TGTGCCAGCAGCCCCGGGGGAGCCCCCAACAATGAGCAGTTCTTC.

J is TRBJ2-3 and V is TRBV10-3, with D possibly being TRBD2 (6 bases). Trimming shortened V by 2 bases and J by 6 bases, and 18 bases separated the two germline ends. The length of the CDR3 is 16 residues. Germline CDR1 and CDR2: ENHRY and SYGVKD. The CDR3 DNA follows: TGTGCCATCAGTGAGAGTGGAGCGGAGGGGTTGGATACGCAGTATTTT. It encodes CAISESGAEGLDTQYF.

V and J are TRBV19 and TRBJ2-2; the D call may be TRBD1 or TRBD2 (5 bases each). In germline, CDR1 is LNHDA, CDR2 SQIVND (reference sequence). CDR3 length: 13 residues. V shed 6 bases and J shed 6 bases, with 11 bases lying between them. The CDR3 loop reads CASSGTVPGELFF. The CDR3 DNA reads TGTGCCAGTAGCGGGACCGTACCCGGGGAGCTGTTTTTT. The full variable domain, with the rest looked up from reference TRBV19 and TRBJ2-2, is DGGITQSPKYLFRKEGQNVTLSCEQNLNHDAMYWYRQDPGQGLRLIYYSQIVNDFQKGDIAEGYSVSREKKESFPLTVTSAQKNPTAFYLCASSGTVPGELFFGEGSRLTVL.

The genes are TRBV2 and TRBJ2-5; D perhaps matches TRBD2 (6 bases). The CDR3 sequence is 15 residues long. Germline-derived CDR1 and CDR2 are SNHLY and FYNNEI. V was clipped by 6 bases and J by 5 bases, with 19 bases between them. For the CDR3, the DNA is TGTGCCAGCAGGGCCGCGGGACGCATATCGGAGACCCAGTACTTC. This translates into CASRAAGRISETQYF.

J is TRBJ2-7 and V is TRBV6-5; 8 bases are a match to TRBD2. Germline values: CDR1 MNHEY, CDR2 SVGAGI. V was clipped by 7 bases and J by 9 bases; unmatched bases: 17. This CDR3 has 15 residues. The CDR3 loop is CASTLISGTSFVQYF. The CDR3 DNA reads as TGTGCCAGCACCCTTATTTCCGGGACTAGTTTCGTGCAGTACTTC.

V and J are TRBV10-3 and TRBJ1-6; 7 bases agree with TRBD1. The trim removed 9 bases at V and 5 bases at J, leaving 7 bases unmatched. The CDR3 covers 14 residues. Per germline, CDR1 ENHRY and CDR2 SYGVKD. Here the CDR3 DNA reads TGTGCCATTAACCGGGACAGAGATAATTCACCCCTCCACTTT. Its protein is CAINRDRDNSPLHF.

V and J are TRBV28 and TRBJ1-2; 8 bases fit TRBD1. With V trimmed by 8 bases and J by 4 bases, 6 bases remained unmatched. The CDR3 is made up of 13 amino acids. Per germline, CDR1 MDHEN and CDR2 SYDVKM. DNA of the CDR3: TGTGCCAGCGTAAAAACAGGGGGCTATGGCTACACCTTC. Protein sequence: CASVKTGGYGYTF.

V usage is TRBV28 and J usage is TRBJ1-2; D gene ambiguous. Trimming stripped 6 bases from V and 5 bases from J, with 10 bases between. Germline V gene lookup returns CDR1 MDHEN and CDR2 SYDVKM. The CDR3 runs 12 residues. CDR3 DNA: TGTGCCAGCAGCTCACAGCGTTATGGCTACACCTTC. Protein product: CASSSQRYGYTF.

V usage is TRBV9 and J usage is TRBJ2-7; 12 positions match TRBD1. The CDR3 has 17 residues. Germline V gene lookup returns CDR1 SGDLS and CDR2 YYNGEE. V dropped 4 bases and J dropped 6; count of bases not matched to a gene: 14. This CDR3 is CASSSDPSGTGGSEQYF. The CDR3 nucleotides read TGTGCCAGCAGCAGCGACCCGTCCGGGACAGGGGGCTCCGAGCAGTACTTC.

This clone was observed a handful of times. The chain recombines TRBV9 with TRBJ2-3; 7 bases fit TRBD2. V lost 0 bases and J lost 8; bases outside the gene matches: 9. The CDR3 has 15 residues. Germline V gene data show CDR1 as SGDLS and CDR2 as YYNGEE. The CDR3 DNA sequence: TGTGCCAGCAGCGTAGCGGGAGGTCCTGCCGGTACGCAGTATTTT. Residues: CASSVAGGPAGTQYF.

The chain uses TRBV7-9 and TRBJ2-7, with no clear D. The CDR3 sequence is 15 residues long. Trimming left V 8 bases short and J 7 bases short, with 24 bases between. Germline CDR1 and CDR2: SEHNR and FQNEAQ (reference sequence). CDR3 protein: CASEPTRGVYGEQYF. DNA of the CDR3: TGTGCCAGCGAGCCCACCCGAGGAGTTTACGGGGAGCAGTACTTC.

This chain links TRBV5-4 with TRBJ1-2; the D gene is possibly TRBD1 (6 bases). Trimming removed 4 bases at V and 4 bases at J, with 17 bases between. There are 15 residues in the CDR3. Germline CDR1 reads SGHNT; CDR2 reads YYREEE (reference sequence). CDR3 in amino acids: CASSGGGGTSYGYTF. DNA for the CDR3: TGTGCCAGCAGCGGAGGGGGGGGTACAAGCTATGGCTACACCTTC.

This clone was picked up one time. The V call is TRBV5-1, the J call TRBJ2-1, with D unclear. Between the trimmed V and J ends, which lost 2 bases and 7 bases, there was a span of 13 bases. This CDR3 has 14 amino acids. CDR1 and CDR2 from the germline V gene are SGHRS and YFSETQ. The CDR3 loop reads CASSFGQPGNEQFF. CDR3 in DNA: TGCGCCAGCAGCTTTGGGCAGCCTGGGAATGAGCAGTTCTTC.

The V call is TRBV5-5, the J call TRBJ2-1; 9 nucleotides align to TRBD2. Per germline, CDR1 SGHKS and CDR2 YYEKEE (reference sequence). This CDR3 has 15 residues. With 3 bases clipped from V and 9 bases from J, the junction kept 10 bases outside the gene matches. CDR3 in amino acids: CASSSGGGLATEQFF. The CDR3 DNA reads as TGTGCCAGCAGCTCCGGTGGCGGACTAGCGACTGAGCAGTTCTTC.

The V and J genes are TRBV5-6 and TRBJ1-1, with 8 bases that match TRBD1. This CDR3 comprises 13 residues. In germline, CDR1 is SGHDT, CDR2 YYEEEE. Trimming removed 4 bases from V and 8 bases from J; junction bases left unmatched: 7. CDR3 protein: CASSRWTGSEAFF. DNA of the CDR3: TGTGCCAGCAGCAGGTGGACAGGGTCAGAAGCTTTCTTT.

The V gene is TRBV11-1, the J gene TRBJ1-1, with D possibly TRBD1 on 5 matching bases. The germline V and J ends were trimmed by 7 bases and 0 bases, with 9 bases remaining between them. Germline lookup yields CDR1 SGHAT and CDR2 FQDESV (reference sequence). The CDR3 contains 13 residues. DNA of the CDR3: TGTGCCAGCAACTTGGGGGTGAACACTGAAGCTTTCTTT. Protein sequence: CASNLGVNTEAFF.

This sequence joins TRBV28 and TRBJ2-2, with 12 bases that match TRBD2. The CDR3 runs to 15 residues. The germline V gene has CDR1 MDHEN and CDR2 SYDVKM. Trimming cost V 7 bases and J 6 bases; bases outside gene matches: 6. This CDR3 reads CASNTLAGGAGELFF. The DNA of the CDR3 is TGTGCCAGCAATACTCTAGCGGGAGGGGCCGGGGAGCTGTTTTTT.

The CDR3 spells CAIKEGEGGSQPQHF. The CDR3 DNA reads TGTGCCATCAAAGAAGGGGAGGGAGGGAGTCAGCCCCAGCATTTT. The V gene is TRBV10-3, the J gene TRBJ1-5; weak D call: TRBD1 (5 bases). In germline, CDR1 is ENHRY, CDR2 SYGVKD. Trimming took off 7 bases at V and 6 bases at J, with 19 bases between the two ends. The CDR3 length is 15 residues.

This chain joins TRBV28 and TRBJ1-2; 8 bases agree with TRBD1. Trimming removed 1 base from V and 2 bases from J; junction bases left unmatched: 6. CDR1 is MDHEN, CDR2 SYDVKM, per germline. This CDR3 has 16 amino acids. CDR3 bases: TGTGCCAGCAGTTTATTAGGACAGGGAAAGAACTATGGCTACACCTTC. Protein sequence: CASSLLGQGKNYGYTF.

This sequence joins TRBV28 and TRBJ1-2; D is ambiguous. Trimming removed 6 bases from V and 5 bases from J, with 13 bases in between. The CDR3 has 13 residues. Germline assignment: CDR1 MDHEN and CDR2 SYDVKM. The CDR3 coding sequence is TGTGCCAGCAGCCCCGTGGGCTTATATGGCTACACCTTC. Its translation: CASSPVGLYGYTF.

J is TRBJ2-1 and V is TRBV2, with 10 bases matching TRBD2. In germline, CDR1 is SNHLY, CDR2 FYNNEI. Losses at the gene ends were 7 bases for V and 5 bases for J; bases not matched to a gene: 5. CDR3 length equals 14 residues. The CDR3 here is CASKPGLANNEQFF. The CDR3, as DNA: TGTGCCAGCAAACCGGGACTAGCGAACAATGAGCAGTTCTTC.

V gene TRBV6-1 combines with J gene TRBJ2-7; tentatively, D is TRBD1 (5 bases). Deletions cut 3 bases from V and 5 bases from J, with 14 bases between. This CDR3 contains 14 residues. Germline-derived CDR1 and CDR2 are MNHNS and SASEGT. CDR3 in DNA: TGTGCCAGCAGTGACAGGGTAGAAGTGGACGAGCAGTACTTC. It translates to CASSDRVEVDEQYF.